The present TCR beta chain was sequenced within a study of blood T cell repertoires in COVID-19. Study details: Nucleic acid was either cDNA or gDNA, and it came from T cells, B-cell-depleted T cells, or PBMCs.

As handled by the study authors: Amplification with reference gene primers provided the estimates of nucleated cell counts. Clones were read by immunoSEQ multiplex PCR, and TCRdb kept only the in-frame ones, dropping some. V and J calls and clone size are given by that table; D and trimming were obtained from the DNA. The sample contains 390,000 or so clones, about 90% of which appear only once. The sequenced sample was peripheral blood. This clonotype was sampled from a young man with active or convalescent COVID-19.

CDR3 bases: TGTGCCAGCAGCCAGGGACAGGGTCGGACTAATGAAAAACTGTTTTTT. Translating it yields CASSQGQGRTNEKLFF. V usage is TRBV3-1 (or the pseudogene TRBV3-2) and J usage is TRBJ1-4; 9 bases agree with TRBD1. Germline V gene lookup returns CDR1 LGHDT and CDR2 YNNKEL (reference sequence). The CDR3 covers 16 residues. J was trimmed by 2 bases and V by 3 bases; bases with no gene match: 4.